The clone carrying this TCR beta chain has a single count. This record belongs to a study of Ad26.COV2.S vaccination and SARS-CoV-2 variants. TCRdb keeps only in-frame clones here, not all; method: immunoSEQ multiplex PCR. The sample has about 680,000 clones; 80% to 90% are singletons. The treatment here: around 19 received Ad26.COV2.S at low or high dose, single or two shots; roughly five received placebo; per-sample allocation not given. It was on day 63 after the first vaccine or placebo injection that samples were taken. This sample comprised peripheral blood, obtained in a trial of Ad26.COV2.S vaccine versus placebo. The clonotype originates from a person between 18 and 60 years old who received the Ad26.COV2.S COVID-19 vaccine or a placebo.

The CDR3 DNA reads as TGTGCCAGCAGTTACGAAGCAGGGGATGAGACCCAGTACTTC. The encoded protein is CASSYEAGDETQYF. V gene TRBV6-2 or TRBV6-3 combines with J gene TRBJ2-5; D perhaps matches TRBD1 (6 bases). CDR1 and CDR2 (germline): MNHEY, SVGEGT. With 2 bases removed from V and 5 bases from J, the gap between germline ends came to 12 bases. CDR3 size: 14 residues.